The source of this TCR beta chain is a study of cytomegalovirus exposure and HLA in healthy donors. Primers: 60 Vbeta forward and 13 Jbeta reverse. The table came from immunoSEQ multiplex PCR; TCRdb's copy has only in-frame clones and leaves some out. The top ten hold more than 4.5% of the sample, which has some 130,000 clones, just under 80% seen once. Turning to this clone: The antigen is unknown.

CDR1 MGHRA and CDR2 YSYEKL come from the germline V gene. Trimming removed 5 bases from V and 6 bases from J, with 19 bases in between. This CDR3 spans 15 amino acids. Points from the study as a whole: For TCR beta chains, V- and J-gene trimming was later linked to a missense DCLRE1C variant.

The TCR was taken from a man aged 30 to 39 in good health. The sample consisted of PBMCs. This sequence joins TRBV4-1 and TRBJ2-5; D is possibly TRBD2 (5 bases). CDR3 region: CASSFRVARGKTQYF. DNA for the CDR3: TGCGCCAGCAGCTTCCGTGTGGCCCGAGGGAAGACCCAGTACTTC.